The 16 T cell receptor beta chains below all came from one sample that was sequenced in a study of cytomegalovirus exposure and HLA in healthy donors. Primers for the PCR totalled 60 Vbeta and 13 Jbeta. Sequencing used immunoSEQ multiplex PCR; TCRdb keeps in-frame clones, though not all of them. The table has a few hundred thousand clones, 80% seen once. The sample comprised PBMCs. Source of these receptors: a girl under 10 years old in good health and CMV-seronegative.

This rearrangement joins TRBV7-3 to TRBJ2-3, with D possibly being TRBD2 (5 bases). The CDR3 sequence is 14 residues long. The germline V gene encodes CDR1 SGHTA and CDR2 FQGTGA. Trimming removed 9 bases from V and 1 base from J, with 14 bases in between. CDR3 nucleotide sequence: TGTGCCAGAAGCCCTAACGGGGGCACAGATACGCAGTATTTT. This codes for CARSPNGGTDTQYF.

V usage is TRBV18 and J usage is TRBJ2-2; maybe TRBD1 (6 bases). V was pared by 1 base and J by 1 base, with 10 bases between. The CDR3 contains 16 residues. Germline V gives CDR1 KGHSH, CDR2 LQKENI. CDR3 region: CASSPQGVMNTGELFF. In DNA form, the CDR3 reads TGTGCCAGCTCACCACAGGGGGTTATGAACACCGGGGAGCTGTTTTTT.

CDR3 residues: CASSRGRGWNTEAFF. The CDR3 DNA reads as TGTGCCAGCAGCCGGGGCAGGGGATGGAACACTGAAGCTTTCTTT. V usage is TRBV14 and J usage is TRBJ1-1, with D possibly TRBD1 on 6 matching bases. The V gene's germline CDR1 is SGHDN and CDR2 FVKESK. The CDR3 runs 15 residues. Trimming took 4 bases from V and 1 from J, leaving 13 bases between them.

This clone was seen a handful of times. V usage is TRBV28 and J usage is TRBJ2-2; D unclear. This CDR3 has 13 residues. Germline V gives CDR1 MDHEN, CDR2 SYDVKM. Between the trimmed V and J ends, which lost 4 bases and 3 bases, there was a span of 6 bases. CDR3 coding DNA: TGTGCCAGCAGTTCCTCTTACACCGGGGAGCTGTTTTTT. Translated: CASSSSYTGELFF.

The chain carries TRBV27 and TRBJ2-1; 10 bases are a match to TRBD2. Germline CDR1 reads MNHEY; CDR2 reads SMNVEV (reference sequence). Germline trimming cut 3 bases from V and 3 bases from J; bases unmatched to any gene: 5. The CDR3 has 16 amino acids. The CDR3 sequence: CASSFPSGGRYNEQFF. In DNA form, the CDR3 reads TGTGCCAGCAGTTTCCCTAGCGGGGGACGCTACAATGAGCAGTTCTTC.

This chain joins TRBV2 and TRBJ2-3; 9 nucleotides agree with TRBD1. The ends lost 7 bases at V and 6 bases at J; junction bases unmatched: 14. Germline V gene sequence: CDR1 SNHLY, CDR2 FYNNEI. This CDR3 is 16 amino acids long. CDR3 DNA: TGTGCCAGCATTCACCCGGGACAGGGCCCGGAGGATACGCAGTATTTT. It codes for CASIHPGQGPEDTQYF.

The chain joins TRBV7-3 to TRBJ2-3; the D gene is possibly TRBD2 (6 bases). Germline-derived CDR1 and CDR2 are SGHTA and FQGTGA. This CDR3 spans 12 amino acids. Trimming left V 2 bases short and J 12 bases short, with 12 bases between. CDR3 sequence (DNA): TGTGCCAGCAGCTTAGGAGGGACCCAACAGTATTTT. Its protein product is CASSLGGTQQYF.

There are a few counts of this clone. This sequence joins TRBV14 and TRBJ2-7, with D tentatively TRBD1 (6 bases). Looked up from germline, CDR1 is SGHDN and CDR2 is FVKESK. This CDR3 region has 12 residues. V gave up 5 bases and J gave up 6 bases, with 11 bases separating them. Here the CDR3 reads CASSRGFSEQYF. The DNA of the CDR3 is TGTGCCAGCAGCAGGGGGTTTAGCGAGCAGTACTTC.

V usage is TRBV28 and J usage is TRBJ2-1; TRBD2 aligns across 9 bases. Germline lookup yields CDR1 MDHEN and CDR2 SYDVKM. With 3 bases clipped from V and 3 bases from J, the junction kept 6 bases outside the gene matches. CDR3 length: 16 residues. The CDR3 reads CASSFSISGSYNEQFF. The DNA of the CDR3 is TGTGCCAGCAGTTTCTCGATTAGCGGGAGCTACAATGAGCAGTTCTTC.

The chain joins TRBV9 to TRBJ2-1; weak D call: TRBD2 (6 bases). V gave up 3 bases and J gave up 2 bases, with 12 bases separating them. CDR3 size: 15 residues. The germline CDR1 and CDR2 sequences are SGDLS and YYNGEE. The CDR3: CASSGTIQTYNEQFF. The CDR3 DNA is TGTGCCAGCAGCGGGACTATTCAGACCTACAATGAGCAGTTCTTC.

This clone was found once. The gene calls are TRBV6-5 and TRBJ1-1; D is unclear. The germline gives CDR1 MNHEY, CDR2 SVGAGI. Trimming cost V 4 bases and J 7 bases, with 13 bases left between them. The CDR3 totals 13 residues. This CDR3 is CASSLSPEIEAFF. The CDR3 DNA reads TGTGCCAGCAGTTTGTCCCCGGAGATTGAAGCTTTCTTT.

A single count supports this clone. The chain uses TRBV28 and TRBJ2-3; a possible D gene is TRBD1 (6 bases). The ends were cut back, 10 bases at V and 1 base at J, with 12 bases in the middle. Germline loops: CDR1 MDHEN, CDR2 SYDVKM. This CDR3 has 13 amino acids. For the CDR3, the DNA is TGTGCCACCCCAGGGGTGGGCACAGATACGCAGTATTTT. Translation: CATPGVGTDTQYF.

This chain joins TRBV4-1 and TRBJ1-5; tentative D call: TRBD1 (6 bases). The germline V and J ends were trimmed by 3 bases and 7 bases, with 19 bases remaining between them. Germline values: CDR1 MGHRA, CDR2 YSYEKL. This CDR3 spans 16 amino acids. The chain's CDR3 is CASSQKLGQLEQPQHF. The CDR3 DNA follows: TGCGCCAGCAGCCAGAAACTAGGACAGTTGGAACAGCCCCAGCATTTT.

The chain is built from TRBV7-2 and TRBJ2-7, with TRBD1 as a possible D gene (5 bases). The CDR3 loop spans 17 amino acids. Trimming took off 2 bases at V and 6 bases at J, with 23 bases between the two ends. Germline values: CDR1 SGHTA, CDR2 FQGNSA. The CDR3 DNA is TGTGCCAGCAGCTTAAAGTATAGGTTAGACAGATACTCCGAGCAGTACTTC. Encoded protein: CASSLKYRLDRYSEQYF.

CDR3 amino acids: CASSRGGGDEQYF. The DNA for the CDR3 is TGTGCCAGCAGCCGCGGGGGGGGCGACGAGCAGTACTTC. The chain uses TRBV7-9 and TRBJ2-7, with 9 bases lining up with TRBD2. CDR3 length equals 13 residues. V dropped 5 bases and J dropped 5; count of bases not matched to a gene: 4. CDR1 SEHNR and CDR2 FQNEAQ come from the germline V gene (reference sequence).

This chain links TRBV30 with TRBJ2-7; D possibly corresponds to TRBD1 (6 bases). CDR1 and CDR2 from the germline V gene are GTSNPN and SVGIG (reference sequence). Trimming pared 3 bases from V and 1 base from J, leaving 7 bases between. This CDR3 is 12 amino acids long. CDR3 DNA: TGTGCCTGGAGCGGACAGTCCTACGAGCAGTACTTC. Its protein product is CAWSGQSYEQYF.